A selection of T cell receptor beta chains follows, all from one sample in a study of shared clonotypes between healthy human individuals. Repertoires were generated with immunoSEQ multiplex PCR, while TCRdb's copy carries only in-frame clones and drops some. The sample carries about 680,000 clones, about 90% recorded once. Sequencing was done on a sample of naive CD8+ T cells sorted from blood. The receptors shown here come from a man under 40 in good health. The CDR3 runs from the conserved cysteine through the conserved F or W. A D gene is named only where the DNA matches it firmly. Some rows have no size entry. The others give once, few or many, or a class for an expanded clone.

. | TRBJ1-3 | . | TRBV11-2 | TGTGCCAGCAGCTTAGGGGCAGGCTCTGGAAACACCATATATTTT | CASSLGAGSGNTIYF
TRBD1 | TRBJ2-2 | . | TRBV5-6 | TGTGCCAGCAGCCCCCTCGGGACAGGGAGTAACACCGGGGAGCTGTTTTTT | CASSPLGTGSNTGELFF
. | TRBJ1-5 | once | TRBV28 | TGTGCCAGCAGCTCAGACAGGAAAAATCAGCCCCAGCATTTT | CASSSDRKNQPQHF
. | TRBJ2-3 | once | TRBV28 | TGTGCCAGCAGTTTGGGCCACACAGATACGCAGTATTTT | CASSLGHTDTQYF
TRBD2 | TRBJ2-1 | . | TRBV10-3 | TGTGCCATCAGTGAATTGGGGGGGAATAGTCCCTACAATGAGCAGTTCTTC | CAISELGGNSPYNEQFF
. | TRBJ2-1 | . | TRBV9 | TGTGCCAGCAGCAAAGACTCAAGGAATGAGCAGTTCTTC | CASSKDSRNEQFF
. | TRBJ2-3 | . | TRBV19 | TGTGCCAGTAGTATATGGGAAGTAGCAGATACGCAGTATTTT | CASSIWEVADTQYF
TRBD2 | TRBJ2-7 | . | TRBV28 | TGTGCCAGCAGTTTCGGCGGGAGCGCAGCCTACGAGCAGTACTTC | CASSFGGSAAYEQYF
TRBD2 | TRBJ2-7 | . | TRBV11-2 | TGTGCCAGCAGCGCGGGAGGGGCGGGAGGTTACGAGCAGTACTTC | CASSAGGAGGYEQYF
TRBD2 | TRBJ2-3 | . | TRBV15 | TGTGCCACCAGCTCCAGGGGAGCTAGCGGGAGCGAGGGAGGCGATACGCAGTATTTT | CATSSRGASGSEGGDTQYF
. | TRBJ2-1 | once | TRBV6-5 | TGTGCCAGCAGTTTCACAGAGAGCTCCTACAATGAGCAGTTCTTC | CASSFTESSYNEQFF
. | TRBJ1-1 | . | TRBV18 | TGTGCCAGCTCACCACCGGTCTGGGATGAAGCTTTCTTT | CASSPPVWDEAFF
. | TRBJ1-5 | . | TRBV4-3 | TGCGCCAGCAGCCAAGAATATGGCTTACAGCCCCAGCATTTT | CASSQEYGLQPQHF
. | TRBJ1-1 | . | TRBV27 | TGTGCCAGCAGTTTGTCGACAGCGAACACTGAAGCTTTCTTT | CASSLSTANTEAFF
TRBD2 | TRBJ2-7 | . | TRBV18 | TGTGCCAGCTCACCCCTAGCGGGAGCCACCCACGAGCAGTACTTC | CASSPLAGATHEQYF
TRBD2 | TRBJ2-7 | . | TRBV4-3 | TGCGCCAGCAGCCAAGGCACTAGCGATAGCTCCTACGAGCAGTACTTC | CASSQGTSDSSYEQYF
TRBD2 | TRBJ2-7 | . | TRBV7-6 | TGTGCCAGCAGTCAACCGGGGGGGAGGGCCTACGAGCAGTACTTC | CASSQPGGRAYEQYF
. | TRBJ1-1 | . | TRBV19 | TGTGCCAGTAGTCCACCAATGAACACTGAAGCTTTCTTT | CASSPPMNTEAFF
TRBD2 | TRBJ2-1 | . | TRBV4-3 | TGCGCCAGCAGCCAAGATATGTGGGCTAGCGGGAGGGCCGTTGAGCAGTTCTTC | CASSQDMWASGRAVEQFF
TRBD2 | TRBJ2-7 | . | TRBV6-5 | TGTGCCAGCACTTCCGGGACTAGTCTCTACGAGCAGTACTTC | CASTSGTSLYEQYF
. | TRBJ2-7 | . | TRBV29-1 | TGCAGCGTTGAAACCGGGACTTCCTCCGCCTACGAGCAGTACTTC | CSVETGTSSAYEQYF
. | TRBJ1-2 | . | TRBV7-2 | TGTGCCAGCAGCTTACTGGGGGGCTACACCTTC | CASSLLGGYTF